Shown below are 27 T cell receptor beta chains from a single sample sequenced in a study of blood T cell repertoires in COVID-19. Only in-frame clones appear in the TCRdb table, and some are missing; sequencing was by immunoSEQ multiplex PCR. This sample has some 400,000 clones, with around 87% found just once. Source material: PBMCs or T cells enriched from blood (not recorded which). These receptors all come from a man aged 25-40 years who had recovered from COVID-19.

This clone was counted a single time. The chain uses TRBV2 and TRBJ2-1; TRBD2 agrees at 15 bases. Germline-derived CDR1 and CDR2 are SNHLY and FYNNEI. V lost 3 bases and J lost 11; bases outside the gene matches: 5. This CDR3 spans 15 amino acids. Here the CDR3 reads CASSDGTSGRRKQFF. CDR3 DNA: TGTGCCAGCAGTGATGGGACTAGCGGGAGGAGAAAGCAGTTCTTC.

This chain joins TRBV19 and TRBJ1-2, with a tentative D call TRBD1 (5 bases). CDR3 length: 13 residues. Germline V gives CDR1 LNHDA, CDR2 SQIVND (reference sequence). V dropped 2 bases and J dropped 8 bases, with 12 bases sitting between them. CDR3 DNA sequence: TGTGCCAGTAGTATACTGGGAGGGACCGGCTACACCTTC. This codes for CASSILGGTGYTF. The whole variable domain, remainder taken from reference TRBV19 and TRBJ1-2, is DGGITQSPKYLFRKEGQNVTLSCEQNLNHDAMYWYRQDPGQGLRLIYYSQIVNDFQKGDIAEGYSVSREKKESFPLTVTSAQKNPTAFYLCASSILGGTGYTFGSGTRLTVV.

This chain links TRBV4-1 with TRBJ2-3; maybe TRBD1 (5 bases). CDR3 length equals 14 residues. With 2 bases removed from V and 5 bases from J, the gap between germline ends came to 11 bases. Germline CDR1 is MGHRA and CDR2 is YSYEKL. The CDR3 sequence: CASSQSDTKDTQYF. In DNA form, the CDR3 reads TGCGCCAGCAGCCAATCGGACACAAAAGATACGCAGTATTTT.

The chain carries TRBV9 and TRBJ2-3; the match to TRBD2 covers 7 bases. Germline V gene data show CDR1 as SGDLS and CDR2 as YYNGEE. V shed 0 bases, J shed 5 bases, and the junction held 9 bases outside the gene matches. The CDR3 length is 16 residues. The CDR3 loop reads CASSVEPGREIDTQYF. CDR3 nucleotides: TGTGCCAGCAGCGTAGAACCGGGGCGGGAGATAGATACGCAGTATTTT.

This clone was counted once. The V gene is TRBV19, the J gene TRBJ1-1; D call uncertain. There are 16 residues in the CDR3. Germline V lookup: CDR1 LNHDA, CDR2 SQIVND (reference sequence). V gave up 1 base and J gave up 0 bases, with 12 bases separating them. The CDR3 DNA reads TGTGCCAGTAGTATAGGGGCGCAGACGTTGAACACTGAAGCTTTCTTT. Protein sequence: CASSIGAQTLNTEAFF.

The V call is TRBV3-1 (or the pseudogene TRBV3-2), the J call TRBJ2-7; 7 bases match TRBD1. After removal of 3 bases from V and 6 bases from J, the junction contained 5 bases not matched to a gene. The CDR3 totals 13 residues. The germline V gene encodes CDR1 LGHDT and CDR2 YNNKEL (reference sequence). In DNA form, the CDR3 reads TGTGCCAGCAGCCACGACAGGGCGGTCGAGCAGTACTTC. This translates into CASSHDRAVEQYF.

The chain links TRBV15 to TRBJ2-5, with D unresolved. Trimming took off 0 bases at V and 4 bases at J, with 12 bases between the two ends. CDR1 and CDR2 (germline): LNHNV, YYDKDF (reference sequence). The CDR3 extends over 15 amino acids. CDR3 amino acids: CATSRDFVSLETQYF. The CDR3 region has the DNA TGTGCCACCAGCAGAGATTTTGTTTCTCTAGAGACCCAGTACTTC.

The chain employs TRBV3-1 (or the pseudogene TRBV3-2) and TRBJ2-1, with a tentative D call TRBD2 (5 bases). Trimming removed 1 base from V and 6 bases from J, with 16 bases in between. The length of the CDR3 is 16 residues. Per the germline V gene, CDR1 is LGHDT and CDR2 is YNNKEL (reference sequence). The CDR3 DNA reads as TGTGCCAGCAGCCAAGGTCCCCTAGCCGGAGTCAATGAGCAGTTCTTC. Amino acids: CASSQGPLAGVNEQFF.

The chain couples TRBV7-2 to TRBJ2-1; TRBD2 aligns across 7 bases. This CDR3 contains 14 residues. Germline V gives CDR1 SGHTA, CDR2 FQGNSA. With 5 bases clipped from V and 9 bases from J, the junction kept 10 bases outside the gene matches. DNA of the CDR3: TGTGCCAGCAGCCTTACCGGGGGGTATGGTGAGCAGTTCTTC. It codes for CASSLTGGYGEQFF. Looking up the rest from reference TRBV7-2 and TRBJ2-1 gives the full variable domain: GAGVSQSPSNKVTEKGKDVELRCDPISGHTALYWYRQSLGQGLEFLIYFQGNSAPDKSGLPSDRFSAERTGGSVSTLTIQRTQQEDSAVYLCASSLTGGYGEQFFGPGTRLTVL.

This rearrangement joins TRBV28 to TRBJ1-2; D is unresolved. V lost 5 bases, J lost 8 bases, and 12 bases lay in between. CDR1 is MDHEN, CDR2 SYDVKM, per germline. The CDR3 has 12 residues. The CDR3 nucleotides are TGTGCCAGCAGTGGGCGGGGATACGGCTACACCTTC. Residues: CASSGRGYGYTF.

The rearrangement joins TRBV29-1 to TRBJ1-2, with TRBD1 matching over 8 bases. Germline CDR1 and CDR2: SQVTM and ANQGSEA. J gave up 4 bases and V 4 bases, and 5 bases lay outside the gene matches. The CDR3 extends over 13 amino acids. As DNA, the CDR3 is TGCAGCGTTGCAGGGGGCGTCGGCTATGGCTACACCTTC. This sequence encodes CSVAGGVGYGYTF.

In DNA, the CDR3 is TGTGCCAGCAGCTTAGCCGGGACTAGCGGTACCTACGAGCAGTACTTC. Residues: CASSLAGTSGTYEQYF. This chain links TRBV7-2 with TRBJ2-7; 11 nucleotides align to TRBD2. The junction had 3 bases not matched to a gene; V was cut back by 0 bases and J by 2 bases. Germline V CDR1 and CDR2: SGHTA, FQGNSA. CDR3 length: 16 residues.

The chain recombines TRBV12-3 or TRBV12-4 with TRBJ1-1, with D unresolved. The CDR3 has 13 amino acids. Between the trimmed V and J ends, which lost 10 bases and 1 base, there was a span of 13 bases. The CDR3 sequence: CATMAGPNTEAFF. The CDR3 coding sequence is TGTGCCACAATGGCGGGTCCGAACACTGAAGCTTTCTTT.

The rearrangement joins TRBV5-1 to TRBJ2-7; no definite D call. Trimming shortened V by 4 bases and J by 0 bases, and 5 bases separated the two germline ends. The V gene's germline CDR1 is SGHRS and CDR2 YFSETQ. CDR3 length equals 12 residues. As DNA, the CDR3 is TGCGCCAGCAGCGTCTCCTCCTACGAGCAGTACTTC. It yields the protein CASSVSSYEQYF.

The chain couples TRBV7-9 to TRBJ2-1, with 8 positions matching TRBD2. Germline-derived CDR1 and CDR2 are SEHNR and FQNEAQ (reference sequence). The CDR3 covers 14 residues. V lost 7 bases, J lost 1 base, and 3 bases stayed unmatched. CDR3 region: CASKGTSSYNEQFF. CDR3 coding DNA: TGTGCCAGCAAAGGGACTAGTTCCTACAATGAGCAGTTCTTC.

The chain uses TRBV10-3 and TRBJ2-1, with D possibly TRBD2 on 6 matching bases. V shed 4 bases and J shed 6 bases, with 10 bases lying between them. The V gene's germline CDR1 is ENHRY and CDR2 SYGVKD. The CDR3 is made up of 13 amino acids. In nucleotides, the CDR3 is TGTGCCATCAGTGGACTAGGCGGCAATGAGCAGTTCTTC. As protein: CAISGLGGNEQFF.

V usage is TRBV9 and J usage is TRBJ2-2, with 7 bases lining up with TRBD2. The ends lost 2 bases at V and 4 bases at J; junction bases unmatched: 5. Germline V gene sequence: CDR1 SGDLS, CDR2 YYNGEE. The CDR3 contains 15 residues. The chain's CDR3 is CASSVRGRATGELFF. The CDR3, as DNA: TGTGCCAGCAGCGTTCGGGGGAGGGCCACCGGGGAGCTGTTTTTT.

This chain uses TRBV7-9 with TRBJ1-6; weak D call: TRBD1 (6 bases). The germline V gene encodes CDR1 SEHNR and CDR2 FQNEAQ (reference sequence). This CDR3 has 15 amino acids. The V end was cut by 1 base, the J end by 10 bases, with 14 bases between. CDR3 sequence: CASSLESGAGSPLHF. CDR3 DNA: TGTGCCAGCAGCTTAGAGTCAGGGGCGGGCTCACCCCTCCACTTT.

With regard to this clone: This specimen includes other DNA sequences encoding the same CDR3. The V call is TRBV29-1, the J call TRBJ2-3; 7 bases map to TRBD1. This CDR3 has 13 residues. Germline-derived CDR1 and CDR2 are SQVTM and ANQGSEA. V lost 6 bases to trimming and J lost 6 bases; unmatched junction nucleotides: 9. DNA of the CDR3: TGCAGCGTCGACAGGGATACTACGGATACGCAGTATTTT. This sequence encodes CSVDRDTTDTQYF.

This chain uses TRBV11-2 with TRBJ2-7; D is ambiguous. V was trimmed by 0 bases and J by 7 bases, leaving 10 bases between them. Germline V lookup: CDR1 SGHAT, CDR2 FQNNGV. The CDR3 has 13 residues. The CDR3 spells CASSLDPPLEQYF. The CDR3 DNA reads as TGTGCCAGCAGCTTAGATCCCCCCCTAGAGCAGTACTTC.

This CDR3 reads CASSREGQDYNEQFF. The CDR3 nucleotides are TGTGCCAGCAGCCGCGAGGGACAGGATTACAATGAGCAGTTCTTC. The chain is built from TRBV11-2 and TRBJ2-1; 8 nucleotides agree with TRBD1. Germline trimming cut 5 bases from V and 4 bases from J; bases unmatched to any gene: 7. Germline loops: CDR1 SGHAT, CDR2 FQNNGV. CDR3 length: 15 amino acids.

V usage is TRBV6-5 and J usage is TRBJ2-7, with TRBD1 identical over 7 bases. The CDR3 loop spans 15 amino acids. Germline V lookup: CDR1 MNHEY, CDR2 SVGAGI. With 9 bases clipped from V and 1 base from J, the junction kept 12 bases outside the gene matches. As DNA, the CDR3 is TGTGCCAGTTCGAGGGGGCGGTTTGGGTCCTACGAGCAGTACTTC. Translating gives CASSRGRFGSYEQYF.

V is TRBV5-8 and J is TRBJ2-1; 9 bases are a match to TRBD1. J was trimmed by 2 bases and V by 3 bases; bases with no gene match: 6. This CDR3 contains 16 residues. CDR1 and CDR2 (germline): SGHTS, YDEGEE. The CDR3 is CASSSGQGLPYNEQFF. The CDR3 DNA sequence: TGTGCCAGCAGCTCCGGACAGGGGTTACCCTACAATGAGCAGTTCTTC.

This sequence joins TRBV28 and TRBJ2-1; 8 bases are a match to TRBD2. The CDR3 runs 20 residues. Germline assignment: CDR1 MDHEN and CDR2 SYDVKM. V trimming: 5 bases; J trimming: 6 bases; junction bases outside the gene matches: 24. This CDR3 reads CASSLSPQGIRTSTPNEQFF. CDR3 nucleotides: TGTGCCAGCAGTCTAAGCCCACAGGGTATTAGGACTAGCACCCCCAATGAGCAGTTCTTC.

This chain links TRBV5-4 with TRBJ1-3, with a possible D match to TRBD1 (6 bases). V lost 4 bases to trimming and J lost 2 bases, with 10 bases between them. Germline values: CDR1 SGHNT, CDR2 YYREEE (reference sequence). The CDR3 length is 14 residues. The CDR3 reads CASSPTGTGNTIYF. DNA of the CDR3: TGTGCCAGCAGCCCAACAGGGACTGGAAACACCATATATTTT.

V is TRBV28 and J is TRBJ2-7, with D possibly matching TRBD2 (6 bases). V lost 6 bases, J lost 3 bases, and 12 bases lay in between. There are 13 residues in the CDR3. CDR1 and CDR2 from the germline V gene are MDHEN and SYDVKM. The DNA for the CDR3 is TGTGCCAGCAGCAGGACGGGACTCTACGAGCAGTACTTC. This encodes CASSRTGLYEQYF.

The CDR3 region has the DNA TGTGCCATCAGGAAAGGCGGGGCGGAACCCTACGAGCAGTACTTC. Amino acids: CAIRKGGAEPYEQYF. The V and J genes are TRBV10-3 and TRBJ2-7, with D perhaps matching TRBD2 (6 bases). The germline CDR1 and CDR2 sequences are ENHRY and SYGVKD. The CDR3 loop spans 15 amino acids. Trimming stripped 6 bases from V and 2 bases from J, with 17 bases between.